Below, 2 T cell receptor beta chains from the same sample are listed, as sequenced in a study of blood T cell repertoires in COVID-19 (dated by TCRdb to between 2020 and 2021). The library relied on the immunoSEQ multiplex PCR assay. TCRdb provides this immuneACCESS table in a form limited to in-frame rearrangements. Some clones are lacking; in checked studies, under half of them reflect an unresolved V gene, and why the rest are absent is not known. The sample includes almost 95,000 clones, with around 90% observed a single time. The leading ten clones occupy 15% to 20% of the sample. The specimen was peripheral blood. The origin of the receptors is a woman aged 55 to 70 with COVID-19, enrolled during active disease.

The chain is built from TRBV7-2 and TRBJ2-7; TRBD2 aligns across 14 bases. CDR1 and CDR2 (germline): SGHTA, FQGNSA. V lost 3 bases to trimming and J lost 2 bases; unmatched junction nucleotides: 0. This CDR3 has 15 residues. Here the CDR3 reads CASSLGLAGAYEQYF. In nucleotides, the CDR3 is TGTGCCAGCAGCTTGGGACTAGCGGGGGCCTACGAGCAGTACTTC. The complete variable domain, with remaining parts taken from reference TRBV7-2 and TRBJ2-7, reads GAGVSQSPSNKVTEKGKDVELRCDPISGHTALYWYRQSLGQGLEFLIYFQGNSAPDKSGLPSDRFSAERTGGSVSTLTIQRTQQEDSAVYLCASSLGLAGAYEQYFGPGTRLTVT.

The CDR3 protein is CASSSGQLNSPLHF. In DNA, the CDR3 is TGTGCCAGCAGCTCGGGACAGCTAAATTCACCCCTCCACTTT. The chain links TRBV7-2 to TRBJ1-6, with TRBD1 matching 7 bases. V gave up 4 bases and J gave up 7 bases; unmatched junction bases: 4. CDR1 is SGHTA and CDR2 is FQGNSA in the germline V gene. The CDR3 is 14 residues long.